The clone carrying this TCR beta chain was detected ten times or more. Its antigen remains unknown. This entry comes from a study of spatial heterogeneity in lung cancer. Overall study: Alpha-chain sequences were consistently detected less often than beta-chain sequences. Within raw reads, each unique TCR and UMI combination appeared on average more than ten times.

Germline loops: CDR1 MDHEN, CDR2 SYDVKM. Trimming took 7 bases from V and 0 from J, leaving 16 bases between them. CDR3 length equals 17 residues. TCRdb re-called the 5' RACE reads with MiXCR, one entry per CDR3 protein. The sample comprises around 40,000 distinct CDR3 sequences, 4.5% to 6% of which are singletons, and roughly 11% rests with the top ten. Study-wide results and caveats: The study found ubiquitous expanded tumor TCRs in blood more at resection than follow-up.

Time point of the sample: sample taken at primary tumor resection. From tumor, nontumor lung or frozen PBMC, whole RNA was taken unsorted for sequencing. The source is a male donor with early-stage non-small cell lung cancer. Sequencing was performed on PBMCs, taken at surgery. The genes are TRBV28 and TRBJ1-6; D is undetermined. The CDR3 coding sequence is TGTGCCAGCACCCTCGCGGGCGGTAGCTCCTATAATTCACCCCTCCACTTT. Translated, it gives CASTLAGGSSYNSPLHF.